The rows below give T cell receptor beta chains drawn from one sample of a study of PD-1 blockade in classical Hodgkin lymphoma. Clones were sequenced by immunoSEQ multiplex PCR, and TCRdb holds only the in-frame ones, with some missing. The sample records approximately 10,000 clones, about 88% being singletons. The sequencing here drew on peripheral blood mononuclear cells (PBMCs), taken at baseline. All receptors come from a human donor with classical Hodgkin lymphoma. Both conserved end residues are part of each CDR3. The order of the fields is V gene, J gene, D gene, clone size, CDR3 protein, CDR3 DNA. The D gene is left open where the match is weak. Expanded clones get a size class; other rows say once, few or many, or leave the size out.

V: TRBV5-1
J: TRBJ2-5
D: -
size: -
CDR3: CASSLAGVEETQYF
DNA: TGCGCCAGCAGCTTGGCCGGAGTTGAAGAGACCCAGTACTTC

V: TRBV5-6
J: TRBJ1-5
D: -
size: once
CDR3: CASSLWWADYSNQPQHF
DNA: TGTGCCAGCAGCTTGTGGTGGGCGGATTATAGCAATCAGCCCCAGCATTTT

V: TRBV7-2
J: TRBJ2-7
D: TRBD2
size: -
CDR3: CASSLKVAGGYEQYF
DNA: TGTGCCAGCAGCTTAAAGGTGGCGGGGGGCTACGAGCAGTACTTC

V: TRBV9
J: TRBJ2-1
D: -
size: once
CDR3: CASSVAGGHEQFF
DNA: TGTGCCAGCAGCGTAGCGGGGGGCCATGAGCAGTTCTTC

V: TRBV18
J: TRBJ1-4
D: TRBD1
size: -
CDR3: CASSHNGQGEKLFF
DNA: TGTGCCAGCTCTCACAACGGACAGGGTGAAAAACTGTTTTTT

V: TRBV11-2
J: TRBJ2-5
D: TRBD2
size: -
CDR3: CASSGDLAGAETQYF
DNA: TGTGCCAGCAGCGGGGACCTAGCGGGGGCAGAGACCCAGTACTTC

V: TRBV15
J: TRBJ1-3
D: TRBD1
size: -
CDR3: CATSSGTGRTGNTIYF
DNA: TGTGCCACCAGCAGCGGGACAGGGCGAACTGGAAACACCATATATTTT

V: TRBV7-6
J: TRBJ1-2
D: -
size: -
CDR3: CASTAWSGSNYGYTF
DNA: TGTGCCAGCACCGCATGGTCCGGGTCCAACTATGGCTACACCTTC

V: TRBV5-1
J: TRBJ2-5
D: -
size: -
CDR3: CASSLGNQETQYF
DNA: TGCGCCAGCAGCTTGGGGAACCAAGAGACCCAGTACTTC

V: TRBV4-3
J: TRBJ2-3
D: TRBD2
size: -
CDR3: CASSPGTSGYTQYF
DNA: TGCGCCAGCAGCCCAGGGACTAGCGGTTATACGCAGTATTTT

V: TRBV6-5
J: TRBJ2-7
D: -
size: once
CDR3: CASSYSIRNEQYF
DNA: TGTGCCAGCAGTTACTCGATTCGAAACGAGCAGTACTTC

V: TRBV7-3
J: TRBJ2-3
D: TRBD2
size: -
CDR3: CASSLNSGTADTQYF
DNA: TGTGCCAGCAGCCTAAATAGCGGGACGGCAGATACGCAGTATTTT

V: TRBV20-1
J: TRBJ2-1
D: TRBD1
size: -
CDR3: CSVVTGGAFF
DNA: TGCAGTGTCGTGACAGGGGGGGCGTTCTTC

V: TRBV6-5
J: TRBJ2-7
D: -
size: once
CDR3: CASSWTPRSYEQYF
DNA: TGTGCCAGCAGTTGGACGCCACGCTCCTACGAGCAGTACTTC

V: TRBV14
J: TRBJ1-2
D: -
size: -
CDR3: CASSQVQGHDYGYTF
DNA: TGTGCCAGCAGCCAAGTTCAGGGGCATGACTATGGCTACACCTTC

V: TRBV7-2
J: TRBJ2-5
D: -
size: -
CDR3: CASSLMGGATLQETQYF
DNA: TGTGCCAGCAGCTTGATGGGGGGGGCAACCCTTCAAGAGACCCAGTACTTC

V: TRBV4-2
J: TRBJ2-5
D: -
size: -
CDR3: CASSQAPTGPGQETQYF
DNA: TGTGCCAGCAGCCAAGCGCCGACAGGACCGGGACAAGAGACCCAGTACTTC

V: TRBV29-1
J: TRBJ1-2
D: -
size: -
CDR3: CSVAATADYGYTF
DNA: TGCAGCGTTGCGGCCACAGCGGACTATGGCTACACCTTC

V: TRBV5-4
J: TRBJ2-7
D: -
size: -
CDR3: CASSSGFSYEQYF
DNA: TGTGCCAGCAGCTCAGGGTTTTCCTACGAGCAGTACTTC

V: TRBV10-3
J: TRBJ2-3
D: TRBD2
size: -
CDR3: CAIRIAGSTDTQYF
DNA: TGTGCCATCAGAATAGCGGGGAGTACAGATACGCAGTATTTT

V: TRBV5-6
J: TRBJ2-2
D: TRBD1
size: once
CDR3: CASRAGQGWAGELFF
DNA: TGTGCCAGCAGGGCTGGACAGGGGTGGGCCGGGGAGCTGTTTTTT

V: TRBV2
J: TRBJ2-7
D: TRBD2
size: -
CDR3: CASSETGTSSYEQYF
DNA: TGTGCCAGCAGCGAAACCGGGACTAGCAGCTACGAGCAGTACTTC

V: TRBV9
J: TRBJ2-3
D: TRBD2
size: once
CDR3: CASSVGNGAGGAETQYF
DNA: TGTGCCAGCAGCGTAGGTAACGGAGCGGGGGGTGCAGAGACGCAGTATTTT

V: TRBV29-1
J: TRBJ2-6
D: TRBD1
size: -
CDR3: CSVEVTGAGANVLTF
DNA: TGCAGCGTTGAAGTCACAGGGGCTGGGGCCAACGTCCTGACTTTC

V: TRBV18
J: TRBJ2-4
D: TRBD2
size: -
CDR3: CASSPYGRDSIQYF
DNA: TGTGCCAGCTCACCCTACGGGAGGGACTCCATTCAGTACTTC

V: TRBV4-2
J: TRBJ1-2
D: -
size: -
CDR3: CASSQGNGYTF
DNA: TGTGCCAGCAGCCAAGGAAATGGCTACACCTTC

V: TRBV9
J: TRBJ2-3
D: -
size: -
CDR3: CASSAFQLVDTQYF
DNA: TGTGCCAGCAGCGCCTTCCAGCTTGTGGATACGCAGTATTTT

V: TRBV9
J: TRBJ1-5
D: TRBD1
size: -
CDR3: CASSVDRDNQPQHF
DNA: TGTGCCAGCAGCGTCGACAGGGACAATCAGCCCCAGCATTTT

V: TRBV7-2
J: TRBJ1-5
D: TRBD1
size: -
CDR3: CASSLGTGRGRQPQHF
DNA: TGTGCCAGCAGCCTCGGGACAGGCCGGGGCCGACAGCCCCAGCATTTT

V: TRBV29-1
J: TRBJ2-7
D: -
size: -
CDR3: CSARDRPYEQYF
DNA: TGCAGCGCCCGGGACCGACCCTACGAGCAGTACTTC

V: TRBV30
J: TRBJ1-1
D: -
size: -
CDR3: CALDVAFF
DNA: TGTGCCTTGGACGTGGCTTTCTTT

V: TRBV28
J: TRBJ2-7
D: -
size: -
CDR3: CASSQDSYEQYF
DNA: TGTGCCAGCAGTCAAGACAGCTACGAGCAGTACTTC

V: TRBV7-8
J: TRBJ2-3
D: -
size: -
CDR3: CASSLGYTDTQYF
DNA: TGTGCCAGCAGCCTAGGATACACAGATACGCAGTATTTT

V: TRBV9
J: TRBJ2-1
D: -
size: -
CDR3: CASSVAWTVDEQFF
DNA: TGTGCCAGCAGCGTAGCGTGGACGGTCGATGAGCAGTTCTTC

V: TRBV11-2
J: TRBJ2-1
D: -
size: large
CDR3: CASSLIGVDEQFF
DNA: TGTGCCAGCAGCTTGATAGGGGTAGATGAGCAGTTCTTC

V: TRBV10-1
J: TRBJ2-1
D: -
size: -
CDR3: CASSEGVGSYNEQFF
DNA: TGCGCCAGCAGTGAGGGGGTAGGGTCCTACAATGAGCAGTTCTTC

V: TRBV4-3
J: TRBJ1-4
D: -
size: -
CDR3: CASSQDWDSVLFF
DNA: TGCGCCAGCAGCCAAGACTGGGACTCCGTTCTGTTTTTT

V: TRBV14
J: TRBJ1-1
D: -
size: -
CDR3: CASSQDRFTEAFF
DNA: TGTGCCAGCAGCCAAGACAGGTTCACTGAAGCTTTCTTT

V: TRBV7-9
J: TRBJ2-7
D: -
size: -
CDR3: CASSLALGLVTEQYF
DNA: TGTGCCAGCAGCTTAGCGCTTGGGCTAGTTACCGAGCAGTACTTC

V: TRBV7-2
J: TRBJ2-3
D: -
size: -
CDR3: CASSQGLGDTQYF
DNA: TGTGCCAGCAGCCAGGGTTTGGGGGATACGCAGTATTTT

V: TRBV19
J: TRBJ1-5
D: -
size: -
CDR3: CASSIGDQPQHF
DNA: TGTGCCAGTAGTATTGGGGACCAGCCCCAGCATTTT